Detailed here is one T cell receptor (beta chain). The CDR3 extends over 13 amino acids. J was trimmed by 6 bases and V by 7 bases; bases with no gene match: 5. Germline-derived CDR1 and CDR2 are LNHDA and SQIVND (reference sequence). Clones were sequenced by immunoSEQ multiplex PCR, and TCRdb holds only the in-frame ones, with some missing. The table lists about 210,000 clones, about 91% of them singletons. This record comes from a study of blood T cell repertoires in COVID-19. Background on the study: Collection of acute and convalescent COVID-19 samples took place in the United States, Italy and Spain. PBMCs, B-cell-depleted T cells, or T cells provided the cDNA or gDNA that made up the material.

The sequence was collected from a middle-aged woman with acute or convalescent COVID-19. The chain uses TRBV19 and TRBJ1-2; 10 bases match TRBD1. The source material was peripheral blood. CDR3 nucleotide sequence: TGTGCCAGTAAGGACAGGGGGGCCGATGGCTACACCTTC. As protein: CASKDRGADGYTF.